Included here is one T cell receptor beta chain sequence, with context. Because the CDR3 is missing its conserved closing phenylalanine or tryptophan, this is likely a read error. A second about 7 to 12 cycle PCR used barcoded and J-beta primers. TCRdb fed the 5' RACE reads into MiXCR, producing one record per CDR3 protein. The sample records 700,000 to 850,000 distinct CDR3 sequences, approximately 35% being singletons. This sample was taken from a study of blood T cells in healthy people across ages. V lost 3 bases to trimming and J lost 5 bases; unmatched junction nucleotides: 7. In germline, CDR1 is SGHAT, CDR2 FQNNGV. The CDR3 totals 15 residues.

The sequence derives from a man between 18 and 35 years old in good health. The J gene is TRBJ2-1, the V gene TRBV11-2, with TRBD1 matching 7 bases. The material sequenced was blood. The CDR3 here is CASSFPVTGNNEQFS. The CDR3 region has the DNA TGTGCCAGCAGCTTTCCAGTGACAGGGAACAATGAGCAGTTCTCC.